This T cell receptor (beta chain) was captured by sequencing in a study of cytomegalovirus exposure and HLA in healthy donors. After removal of 3 bases from V and 2 bases from J, the junction contained 4 bases not matched to a gene. The CDR3 runs to 14 residues. Germline V gene data show CDR1 as SGHRS and CDR2 as YFSETQ. 13 Jbeta primers and 60 Vbeta primers were used for the PCR. The method was immunoSEQ multiplex PCR; TCRdb's version includes in-frame clones alone and lacks a portion of them. The data show around 190,000 clones, with around 80% seen just once and around 1% held by the top ten. As concerns this clone: Its antigen is currently unknown.

Study-level results: TCR beta V- and J-gene trimming, according to a later analysis, was linked to a missense DCLRE1C variant. Later on, an analysis showed TCR association rates differing by HLA locus, with DRB1 the most and HLA-C the fewest.

The receptor's source is a woman in her 40s in good health and CMV-seronegative. The sample comprised PBMCs. The V and J genes are TRBV5-1 and TRBJ1-2, with TRBD1 matching over 7 bases. The CDR3 DNA follows: TGCGCCAGCAGCTCACCGGGACAGAACTATGGCTACACCTTC. It yields the protein CASSSPGQNYGYTF.